Presented here are 22 T cell receptor beta chains from one specimen sequenced in a study of T cell responses to AZD1222 COVID-19 vaccine. TCRdb's copy holds only in-frame clones and misses some; the assay was immunoSEQ multiplex PCR. Here the sample spans some 130,000 clones, around 90% being singletons. The input for sequencing was peripheral blood, taken on day 0 of AZD1222 vaccination. These receptors were taken from an adult in good health.

This clone was detected only once. V gene TRBV6-1 combines with J gene TRBJ2-7; possible D gene TRBD2, 6 bases. The V gene lost 1 base and the J gene lost 6 bases, with 10 bases spanning the gap. The germline V gene encodes CDR1 MNHNS and CDR2 SASEGT. This CDR3 contains 13 residues. CDR3 in DNA: TGTGCCAGCAGTGAAGTGGGGGACTCCGAGCAGTACTTC. Residues: CASSEVGDSEQYF.

The genes are TRBV4-2 and TRBJ1-4, with TRBD1 matching 9 bases. The CDR3 is 14 amino acids. V trimming: 4 bases; J trimming: 8 bases; junction bases outside the gene matches: 5. Per the germline V gene, CDR1 is LGHNA and CDR2 is YNFKEQ. CDR3 protein: CASSPGQGQEKLFF. The CDR3, as DNA: TGTGCCAGCAGCCCGGGACAGGGTCAGGAAAAACTGTTTTTT.

The chain is built from TRBV11-2 and TRBJ2-7; D remains ambiguous. V was trimmed by 5 bases and J by 1 base, leaving 9 bases between them. The CDR3 extends over 13 amino acids. CDR1 and CDR2 (germline): SGHAT, FQNNGV. The CDR3 DNA is TGTGCCAGCAGCCCAAGCCCGTCCTACGAGCAGTACTTC. It translates to CASSPSPSYEQYF. Full variable domain (outside the CDR3, taken from reference TRBV11-2 and TRBJ2-7): EAGVAQSPRYKIIEKRQSVAFWCNPISGHATLYWYQQILGQGPKLLIQFQNNGVVDDSQLPKDRFSAERLKGVDSTLKIQPAKLEDSAVYLCASSPSPSYEQYFGPGTRLTVT.

The rearrangement uses TRBV30 and TRBJ1-3, with 11 bases matching TRBD1. The germline V gene has CDR1 GTSNPN and CDR2 SVGIG (reference sequence). The V segment lost 0 bases and the J segment 0 bases; nucleotides outside the gene matches: 7. The CDR3 extends over 18 amino acids. The CDR3, as DNA: TGTGCCTGGAGTGTACGCGGACAGGGGGCGGACTCTGGAAACACCATATATTTT. Amino acid sequence: CAWSVRGQGADSGNTIYF.

The V call is TRBV5-1, the J call TRBJ1-2; maybe TRBD1 (5 bases). The CDR3 runs to 14 residues. Trimming cost V 0 bases and J 8 bases, with 14 bases left between them. CDR1 and CDR2 (germline): SGHRS, YFSETQ. The CDR3, as DNA: TGCGCCAGCAGCTTGGCCGGGGGGACCAGCGGCTACACCTTC. This translates into CASSLAGGTSGYTF.

V is TRBV6-5 and J is TRBJ1-2, with unresolved D. V was shortened by 0 bases and J by 5 bases, with 13 bases between the two germline ends. The CDR3 has 15 amino acids. Germline V gives CDR1 MNHEY, CDR2 SVGAGI. This CDR3 reads CASSYSLFSGYGYTF. The CDR3 bases are TGTGCCAGCAGTTACTCCCTTTTCTCGGGATATGGCTACACCTTC.

The chain is built from TRBV28 and TRBJ2-3; the match to TRBD2 covers 7 bases. The CDR3 is 18 amino acids. With V trimmed by 3 bases and J by 1 base, 13 bases remained unmatched. Germline assignment: CDR1 MDHEN and CDR2 SYDVKM. CDR3 region: CASSFQPRASGRTDTQYF. The CDR3 coding sequence is TGTGCCAGCAGTTTCCAACCGAGGGCTAGCGGTCGCACAGATACGCAGTATTTT.

The gene calls are TRBV13 and TRBJ2-1; 9 bases line up with TRBD2. This CDR3 region has 13 residues. Trimming cost V 6 bases and J 9 bases; bases outside gene matches: 6. CDR1 is PRHDT and CDR2 is FYEKMQ in the germline V gene (reference sequence). This CDR3 is CASRASGKSEQFF. Here the CDR3 DNA reads TGTGCCAGCAGAGCTAGCGGGAAAAGTGAGCAGTTCTTC.

The chain carries TRBV4-2 and TRBJ2-7, with D tentatively TRBD2 (7 bases). Germline CDR1 LGHNA, CDR2 YNFKEQ. Trimming shortened V by 1 base and J by 0 bases, and 13 bases separated the two germline ends. This CDR3 contains 16 residues. CDR3 in DNA: TGTGCCAGCAGCCAAGGGGGGGGCCGGCTCTCCTACGAGCAGTACTTC. It yields the protein CASSQGGGRLSYEQYF.

This chain joins TRBV5-1 and TRBJ1-1, with 10 bases identical to TRBD1. The CDR3 consists of 17 residues. Trimming took 3 bases from V and 1 from J; bases not matched to a gene: 9. Germline V CDR1 and CDR2: SGHRS, YFSETQ. The CDR3 reads CASSSGDRGEGNTEAFF. CDR3 coding DNA: TGCGCCAGCAGCTCGGGGGACAGGGGAGAGGGGAACACTGAAGCTTTCTTT. Full variable domain (remainder filled in from reference TRBV5-1 and TRBJ1-1): KAGVTQTPRYLIKTRGQQVTLSCSPISGHRSVSWYQQTPGQGLQFLFEYFSETQRNKGNFPGRFSGRQFSNSRSEMNVSTLELGDSALYLCASSSGDRGEGNTEAFFGQGTRLTVV.

V and J are TRBV5-4 and TRBJ2-7; the D call may be TRBD1 or TRBD2 (6 bases each). This CDR3 contains 15 residues. Trimming took 4 bases from V and 11 from J, leaving 25 bases between them. CDR1 SGHNT and CDR2 YYREEE come from the germline V gene (reference sequence). The CDR3 DNA sequence: TGTGCCAGCAGCCCGAGAGGGGGGTCGATAGCGAGGAAGTACTTC. Its translation: CASSPRGGSIARKYF.

The chain combines TRBV5-6 with TRBJ2-2, with 7 nucleotides matching TRBD1. Trimming took 6 bases from V and 6 from J; bases not matched to a gene: 8. CDR1 and CDR2 from the germline V gene are SGHDT and YYEEEE. CDR3 size: 14 residues. CDR3 residues: CASTYLQGPGELFF. CDR3 nucleotides: TGTGCCAGCACCTACTTACAGGGGCCCGGGGAGCTGTTTTTT. The full variable domain, with the rest looked up from reference TRBV5-6 and TRBJ2-2, is DAGVTQSPTHLIKTRGQQVTLRCSPKSGHDTVSWYQQALGQGPQFIFQYYEEEERQRGNFPDRFSGHQFPNYSSELNVNALLLGDSALYLCASTYLQGPGELFFGEGSRLTVL.

The chain employs TRBV5-6 and TRBJ1-6; D gene ambiguous. The V gene lost 1 base and the J gene lost 4 bases, with 12 bases spanning the gap. This CDR3 has 16 residues. Germline CDR1 is SGHDT and CDR2 is YYEEEE. Here the CDR3 reads CASSLRGGTYNSPLHF. DNA of the CDR3: TGTGCCAGCAGCTTGCGGGGTGGTACTTATAATTCACCCCTCCACTTT.

This chain links TRBV25-1 with TRBJ2-2; the D is unclear. Per germline, CDR1 MGHDK and CDR2 SYGVNS. The V and J ends lost 0 bases and 8 bases respectively, with 10 bases between them. CDR3 length equals 14 residues. The CDR3 region has the DNA TGTGCCAGCAGTGAATATATAGTCGATGGGGAGCTGTTTTTT. Protein product: CASSEYIVDGELFF.

The chain carries TRBV28 and TRBJ1-2, with D maybe TRBD1 (5 bases). V was trimmed by 5 bases and J by 5 bases, leaving 15 bases between them. The CDR3 is 14 residues long. CDR1 and CDR2 from the germline V gene are MDHEN and SYDVKM. The CDR3 loop reads CASSPPGNRYGYTF. CDR3 DNA sequence: TGTGCCAGCAGTCCTCCAGGGAATCGGTATGGCTACACCTTC.

The chain carries TRBV6-2 or TRBV6-3 and TRBJ1-2; possibly TRBD1 for D (6 bases). CDR1 and CDR2 from the germline V gene are MNHEY and SVGEGT. The ends were cut back, 5 bases at V and 8 bases at J, with 18 bases in the middle. The CDR3 sequence is 14 residues long. DNA of the CDR3: TGTGCCAGCAGTGACAGGCCCGAGATCAGGGGCTACACCTTC. Protein sequence: CASSDRPEIRGYTF.

The CDR3 spells CAISEELVAYTEAFF. CDR3 DNA sequence: TGTGCCATCAGTGAGGAGCTGGTGGCATACACTGAAGCTTTCTTT. The chain joins TRBV10-3 to TRBJ1-1; D gene unclear. The CDR3 runs to 15 residues. V was shortened by 2 bases and J by 3 bases, with 13 bases between the two germline ends. CDR1 is ENHRY, CDR2 SYGVKD, per germline.

V usage is TRBV6-4 and J usage is TRBJ2-3; D may match TRBD1 or TRBD2 (5 bases each). CDR3 size: 14 residues. Germline CDR1 MRHNA, CDR2 SNTAGT. Trimming pared 6 bases from V and 0 bases from J, leaving 10 bases between. CDR3 coding DNA: TGTGCCAGCAGAGCCGGGACCAGCACAGATACGCAGTATTTT. Amino acids: CASRAGTSTDTQYF.

The chain employs TRBV5-1 and TRBJ1-2, with D tentatively TRBD1 (6 bases). The CDR3 totals 13 residues. Germline CDR1 and CDR2: SGHRS and YFSETQ. Deletions cut 3 bases from V and 5 bases from J, with 11 bases between. The CDR3 region has the DNA TGCGCCAGCAGCTATTATACAGGGTATGGCTACACCTTC. Protein sequence: CASSYYTGYGYTF. The variable domain in full, completed from reference TRBV5-1 and TRBJ1-2, reads KAGVTQTPRYLIKTRGQQVTLSCSPISGHRSVSWYQQTPGQGLQFLFEYFSETQRNKGNFPGRFSGRQFSNSRSEMNVSTLELGDSALYLCASSYYTGYGYTFGSGTRLTVV.

V is TRBV7-2 and J is TRBJ2-7, with 8 bases matching TRBD2. The CDR3 is 16 amino acids. Germline trimming cut 4 bases from V and 2 bases from J; bases unmatched to any gene: 10. In germline, CDR1 is SGHTA, CDR2 FQGNSA. This chain's CDR3 is CASSSHGAGGTYEQYF. For the CDR3, the DNA is TGTGCCAGCAGCTCCCATGGGGCGGGAGGTACCTACGAGCAGTACTTC.

CDR3 protein: CSVGSHTEAFF. CDR3 DNA sequence: TGCAGCGTAGGGAGCCACACTGAAGCTTTCTTT. The J gene is TRBJ1-1, the V gene TRBV29-1, with D hard to call. This CDR3 spans 11 amino acids. Deletions cut 6 bases from V and 3 bases from J, with 8 bases between. Germline CDR1 reads SQVTM; CDR2 reads ANQGSEA.

The chain has TRBV19 and TRBJ1-5; TRBD1 matches at 8 bases. Germline V gives CDR1 LNHDA, CDR2 SQIVND (reference sequence). The CDR3 covers 15 residues. V shed 3 bases, J shed 0 bases, and the junction held 1 base outside the gene matches. The CDR3 DNA follows: TGTGCCAGTAGTATGGACAGGGCTAGCAATCAGCCCCAGCATTTT. It encodes CASSMDRASNQPQHF.